This entry is about one TCR beta chain. This clonotype was recorded a few times. Its antigen is not yet known. The sample holds no much larger clone one base away, and base qualities are not on file. For repertoire sequencing, the TCR beta CDR3 regions were amplified from RNA transcripts. The first round of RT-PCR was done with HTBI primers and the Qiagen OneStep RT-PCR kit, and was followed by a second round of multiplex PCR, then size selection and purification. The libraries underwent paired-end sequencing with 100 bp reads on an Illumina HiSeq2000. Per the source publication's procedure: Reads were processed with SOAPnuke, discarding reads with adapters, uncalled bases, mean Phred below 15, or no exact constant-primer or identifier match. COPE v1.2.5 was used to merge high-quality paired reads. Each unique nucleotide sequence was defined as a clonotype, and clonotypes were aligned to IMGT TRB V, D and J references with MiTCR v1.1. Analysis was restricted to V-J combinations with a frequency above 0.0001, which covered roughly 99% of repertoires. For each V-J combination, a TCR clonal expansion and chaos score was defined as the ratio of F50 clonal expansion to chaos observed in the TCRdist matrix. Welch's t-statistics and random forest were used to narrow the features down to around 12 V-J combinations, which were then fed into a naive Bayes classifier. The Morisita-Horn index was used to measure how similar the thyroid and blood repertoires were. TCRdb ran its own pipeline on the public reads, namely fastp trimming at Q25 and MiXCR clone calling, and kept in-frame beta chains. A single entry per CDR3 protein holds the most common genes and DNA from its merged rows. TCRdb's processing, not the authors', yielded these V and J calls. The sample includes 450,000 to 600,000 distinct CDR3 sequences, with under 40% observed a single time. The ten largest account for approximately 4.1% of the sample.

The data belong to a study of Graves' ophthalmopathy and Graves' hyperthyroidism (dated by TCRdb to 2016 to 2019). Concerning the study at large: A patient counted as having stable hyperthyroidism if there was no progression to ophthalmopathy within 18 months of follow-up. To tell Graves' ophthalmopathy apart from Graves' hyperthyroidism, and to predict which patients would progress to ophthalmopathy, the study relied on TCR beta repertoire signatures. In total, over 130 blood samples were TCR-sequenced: 40 to 45 ophthalmopathy, approximately 75 hyperthyroidism and some 17 hyperthyroidism-to-ophthalmopathy patients. To explore V-J signatures that separate ophthalmopathy from hyperthyroidism, a discovery set of about a hundred patients was enrolled, consisting of about 41 with ophthalmopathy and around 60 with stable hyperthyroidism. An independent validation cohort comprised 18 hyperthyroidism patients and over 15 patients who later progressed from hyperthyroidism to ophthalmopathy. In more than five hyperthyroidism patients, the T-cell repertoires found in thyroid tissue were compared with those found in blood. After sampling, hyperthyroidism patients received methimazole starting at 30 mg daily, and ophthalmopathy patients received high-dose intravenous methylprednisolone.

Findings and caveats that apply to the study as a whole: In cross-validation, the 13-signature model distinguished ophthalmopathy from stable hyperthyroidism with approximately 90% sensitivity and 81.08% specificity, while in the test set the corresponding values were about 80% and 75%. Most expanded thyroid clonotypes with frequency above 0.001 were also detected in blood, suggesting blood repertoires may reflect the thyroid immune response. In validation, the model predicted ophthalmopathy progression with 70.59% sensitivity and 72.22% specificity; around twelve predicted patients were CT-confirmed with GO in a median of about 6.1 months. Sample size was not predetermined statistically, and investigators were not blinded to group allocation.

The cysteine opens and the phenylalanine closes a CDR3 of 14 amino acids. Only the CDR3 region is kept as DNA, spanning 42 bases read in frame from base 1. From a lookup of the germline V gene, CDR1 and CDR2 are SQVTM and ANQGSEA. The V and J ends are trimmed by 6 bases and 2 bases, leaving 16 bases between them. Hyperthyroidism patients were newly diagnosed, with disease duration under 2 months, and aged 18 to 65 years. Patients with other autoimmune diseases, uncontrolled infections, pregnancy or lactation were excluded from the study. Clinical symptoms, serum thyroxine, TRAb, thyroid ultrasound and orbital computed tomography formed the basis of the diagnosis. Total RNA was extracted using Trizol reagent, and RNA quality was checked on an Agilent 2100 Bioanalyzer.

The TCR originated in an adult man with Graves' hyperthyroidism. The chain couples TRBV29-1 to TRBJ1-2; the D gene assignment is ambiguous. The sample was peripheral blood or thyroid tissue (not recorded which). For the CDR3, the sequence is CSVELATANYGYTF. The DNA is TGCAGCGTCGAACTAGCAACAGCGAACTATGGCTACACCTTC.